One sample yielded the 9 T cell receptor beta chains listed below, sequenced in a study of T cells in Graves' hyperthyroidism and ophthalmopathy. RNA transcripts gave rise to amplified TCR beta CDR3 regions. Using the HTBI primer set, a first-round RT-PCR was run on the TCR CDR3. Via MiXCR, TCRdb re-called the multiplex PCR reads, giving one row per CDR3 protein. The data hold around 800,000 distinct CDR3 sequences, with 38% observed a single time. The sample comprised blood. Receptors originate from a man younger than 35 with Graves' hyperthyroidism.

As concerns this clonotype: A read error is likely, as this CDR3 ends without the conserved phenylalanine or tryptophan. The chain couples TRBV7-2 to TRBJ2-7; D remains unclear. Looked up from germline, CDR1 is SGHTA and CDR2 is FQGNSA. The CDR3 is made up of 13 amino acids. V lost 1 base and J 3 bases, leaving 7 bases between the germline ends. CDR3 sequence (DNA): TGTGCCAGCAGCTTAGTGCCAGACTACGAGCAGTACCTC. Translation: CASSLVPDYEQYL.

This clonotype has more than one count but fewer than ten. V gene TRBV20-1 combines with J gene TRBJ1-1; D not resolved. V lost 5 bases and J 3 bases, leaving 13 bases between the germline ends. This CDR3 is 13 amino acids long. CDR1 is DFQATT and CDR2 is SNEGSKA in the germline V gene (reference sequence). The CDR3: CSAPRTRYTEAFF. The CDR3 DNA sequence: TGCAGTGCTCCCCGGACCCGGTACACTGAAGCTTTCTTT.

The genes are TRBV6-1 and TRBJ2-7, with a weak D call TRBD2 (5 bases). This CDR3 spans 16 amino acids. Trimming left V 5 bases short and J 3 bases short, with 20 bases between. Germline loops: CDR1 MNHNS, CDR2 SASEGT. The CDR3 is CASSYSVLLVHYEQYF. CDR3 nucleotide sequence: TGTGCCAGCAGTTACTCGGTTCTACTAGTTCACTACGAGCAGTACTTC.

The chain combines TRBV2 with TRBJ2-7; D is perhaps TRBD1 (8 bases). Germline CDR1 reads SNHLY; CDR2 reads FYNNEI. Deletions cut 8 bases from V and 7 bases from J, with 18 bases between. The CDR3 length is 13 residues. CDR3 sequence reads: CASPGQGGWEQYF. The CDR3 nucleotides are TGTGCCAGCCCAGGACAGGGAGGGTGGGAGCAGTACTTC.

The chain uses TRBV7-8 and TRBJ1-2; no clear D gene. This CDR3 spans 13 amino acids. Trimming left V 6 bases short and J 5 bases short, with 13 bases between. Looked up from germline, CDR1 is SGHVS and CDR2 is FQNEAQ. Here the CDR3 reads CASSLRRQYGYTF. CDR3 sequence (DNA): TGTGCCAGCAGTTTAAGGCGGCAGTATGGCTACACCTTC.

J is TRBJ1-6 and V is TRBV6-1; 10 bases line up with TRBD1. This CDR3 has 13 residues. Germline V gene data show CDR1 as MNHNS and CDR2 as SASEGT. J was trimmed by 13 bases and V by 6 bases; bases with no gene match: 6. CDR3 sequence: CASSGTGAGPLHF. In DNA form, the CDR3 reads TGTGCCAGCAGCGGGACAGGGGCTGGGCCCCTCCACTTT.

The V and J genes are TRBV2 and TRBJ1-6; 7 bases match TRBD1. Germline assignment: CDR1 SNHLY and CDR2 FYNNEI. The CDR3 spans 15 residues. V shed 3 bases and J 14 bases; nucleotides not matched to a gene: 13. CDR3 residues: CASSEMGFGTETLHF. CDR3 in DNA: TGTGCCAGCAGTGAGATGGGGTTCGGGACAGAAACCCTCCACTTT. The variable domain in full, completed from reference TRBV2 and TRBJ1-6, reads EPEVTQTPSHQVTQMGQEVILRCVPISNHLYFYWYRQILGQKVEFLVSFYNNEISEKSEIFDDQFSVERPDGSNFTLKIRSTKLEDSAMYFCASSEMGFGTETLHFGNGTRLTVT.

This clonotype was counted between two and nine times. The chain is built from TRBV20-1 and TRBJ1-5; TRBD1 is a possible D gene (6 bases). The CDR3 runs 13 residues. Germline V CDR1 and CDR2: DFQATT, SNEGSKA (reference sequence). V lost 6 bases, J lost 7 bases, and 16 bases lay in between. The CDR3 nucleotides are TGCAGTGCAAGACAGGAACTGGAGCAGCCCCAGCATTTT. Translated, it gives CSARQELEQPQHF.

The chain uses TRBV19 and TRBJ2-2; D is uncertain. CDR1 LNHDA and CDR2 SQIVND come from the germline V gene (reference sequence). This CDR3 is 13 amino acids long. V was shortened by 7 bases and J by 7 bases, with 13 bases between the two germline ends. CDR3 DNA sequence: TGTGCCAGTACCCCTGGGGTTATCGGGGAGCTGTTTTTT. Its protein is CASTPGVIGELFF.